Each of the 19 T cell receptor beta chains below was sequenced from the same sample in a study of T cell changes during pregnancy in multiple sclerosis. Some clones are missing from TCRdb's copy, which holds only in-frame ones; the method was immunoSEQ multiplex PCR. The table includes about 24,000 clones, roughly nine tenths detected once. The specimen comprised CD8+ T cells from peripheral blood mononuclear cells, sampled in the third trimester of pregnancy. The receptors come from a female donor in good health, enrolled as a control in a pregnancy study.

In its sample, this clone was seen once. The chain combines TRBV5-1 with TRBJ1-2; weak D call: TRBD1 (5 bases). V was pared by 0 bases and J by 3 bases, with 9 bases between. CDR1 is SGHRS, CDR2 YFSETQ, per germline. This CDR3 has 14 residues. In DNA, the CDR3 is TGCGCCAGCAGCTTGGGCAGGGAGGACTATGGCTACACCTTC. As protein: CASSLGREDYGYTF. The complete variable domain, with remaining parts taken from reference TRBV5-1 and TRBJ1-2, reads KAGVTQTPRYLIKTRGQQVTLSCSPISGHRSVSWYQQTPGQGLQFLFEYFSETQRNKGNFPGRFSGRQFSNSRSEMNVSTLELGDSALYLCASSLGREDYGYTFGSGTRLTVV.

The chain joins TRBV6-5 to TRBJ1-1; no clear D gene. V lost 0 bases, J lost 0 bases, and 8 bases lay in between. Germline lookup yields CDR1 MNHEY and CDR2 SVGAGI. The CDR3 has 15 amino acids. The CDR3 region is CASSYSKAMNTEAFF. CDR3 DNA: TGTGCCAGCAGTTACTCAAAAGCCATGAACACTGAAGCTTTCTTT.

The V call is TRBV6-5, the J call TRBJ2-1, with TRBD2 identical over 8 bases. With 5 bases clipped from V and 5 bases from J, the junction kept 8 bases outside the gene matches. This CDR3 contains 15 residues. Germline-derived CDR1 and CDR2 are MNHEY and SVGAGI. The CDR3 reads CASSGGLAGNNEQFF. The CDR3 region has the DNA TGTGCCAGCAGTGGCGGACTAGCAGGAAACAATGAGCAGTTCTTC.

The CDR3 DNA reads as TGTGCCAGCAGTGGTTGGTTGGCGGATCAGCCCCAGCATTTT. This sequence encodes CASSGWLADQPQHF. The rearrangement joins TRBV6-1 to TRBJ1-5; no definite D call. This CDR3 comprises 14 residues. Germline CDR1 is MNHNS and CDR2 is SASEGT. V was cut by 4 bases and J by 5 bases, with 12 bases left in between.

The V gene is TRBV27, the J gene TRBJ1-2; D may be TRBD1 (6 bases). Germline V gives CDR1 MNHEY, CDR2 SMNVEV (reference sequence). V lost 6 bases to trimming and J lost 5 bases, with 13 bases between them. This CDR3 is 13 amino acids long. The DNA for the CDR3 is TGTGCCAGCAGCCCTGACAGGACTTATGGCTACACCTTC. It yields the protein CASSPDRTYGYTF.

V gene TRBV13 combines with J gene TRBJ2-5, with TRBD2 identical over 8 bases. Per germline, CDR1 PRHDT and CDR2 FYEKMQ (reference sequence). The V gene end was trimmed by 2 bases and the J gene end by 2 bases; junction bases not matched to a gene: 4. This CDR3 has 15 residues. The CDR3 reads CASSLKAGVQETQYF. CDR3 sequence (DNA): TGTGCCAGCAGCTTAAAAGCGGGAGTACAAGAGACCCAGTACTTC.

The chain employs TRBV2 and TRBJ1-1; TRBD1 aligns across 7 bases. Germline values: CDR1 SNHLY, CDR2 FYNNEI. This CDR3 comprises 11 residues. The trim removed 6 bases at V and 7 bases at J, leaving 2 bases unmatched. CDR3 sequence: CASRTGREAFF. In DNA form, the CDR3 reads TGTGCCAGCAGGACAGGGCGTGAAGCTTTCTTT.

The V gene is TRBV6-4, the J gene TRBJ1-1; a possible D gene is TRBD1 (5 bases). The CDR3 runs to 13 residues. Trimming left V 4 bases short and J 4 bases short, with 10 bases between. Germline V gives CDR1 MRHNA, CDR2 SNTAGT. CDR3 amino acids: CASSGGQGTEAFF. CDR3 nucleotide sequence: TGTGCCAGCAGTGGGGGTCAGGGCACTGAAGCTTTCTTT.

With respect to this clone: Mismatch with germline at one junction end may stem from a read error. The genes are TRBV7-7 and TRBJ2-7; no clear D. The germline gives CDR1 SSHAT, CDR2 FNYEAQ (reference sequence). CDR3 length equals 15 residues. The CDR3 region is CASSPGPSLGAEQYF. CDR3 sequence (DNA): TGTGCTAGCAGCCCAGGCCCCAGTTTGGGCGCCGAGCAGTACTTC.

The chain joins TRBV7-2 to TRBJ2-3; D is unclear. V lost 5 bases and J lost 5, with 11 bases in between. The CDR3 is 13 amino acids. Per the germline V gene, CDR1 is SGHTA and CDR2 is FQGNSA. In DNA form, the CDR3 reads TGTGCCAGCAGCCCGATAACTGGAGATACGCAGTATTTT. It is translated as CASSPITGDTQYF.

A single count supports this clone. The V and J genes are TRBV4-1 and TRBJ2-7, with 9 positions matching TRBD2. Germline loops: CDR1 MGHRA, CDR2 YSYEKL. V shed 4 bases, J shed 5 bases, and the junction held 9 bases outside the gene matches. The CDR3 contains 15 residues. The CDR3 here is CASSPRTSGFDEQYF. The CDR3 coding sequence is TGCGCCAGCAGCCCGCGAACTAGCGGGTTTGACGAGCAGTACTTC.

J is TRBJ2-1 and V is TRBV4-2; 9 bases fit TRBD1. Germline loops: CDR1 LGHNA, CDR2 YNFKEQ. CDR3 length: 15 residues. Trimming removed 3 bases from V and 5 bases from J; junction bases left unmatched: 5. The CDR3 nucleotides read TGTGCCAGCAGCCAGCAAGGACAGGGGAACAATGAGCAGTTCTTC. Protein: CASSQQGQGNNEQFF.

The chain has TRBV7-9 and TRBJ1-4; 9 bases map to TRBD1. V shed 4 bases and J 8 bases; nucleotides not matched to a gene: 5. There are 14 residues in the CDR3. Per the germline V gene, CDR1 is SEHNR and CDR2 is FQNEAQ (reference sequence). CDR3 loop: CASSYTGGEEKLFF. The CDR3 nucleotides are TGTGCCAGCAGCTATACAGGGGGCGAGGAAAAACTGTTTTTT.

The rearrangement uses TRBV11-2 and TRBJ2-7; D is undetermined. This CDR3 has 15 residues. Germline values: CDR1 SGHAT, CDR2 FQNNGV. Trimming left V 0 bases short and J 2 bases short, with 11 bases between. The CDR3 region is CASSLEAGGAYEQYF. CDR3 DNA: TGTGCCAGCAGCTTAGAGGCAGGTGGTGCCTACGAGCAGTACTTC.

This clone has only one observation. Here the CDR3 DNA reads TGTGCCAGCAGTTTACGACACCCCGGGGAGCTGTTTTTT. The encoded protein is CASSLRHPGELFF. The V gene is TRBV27, the J gene TRBJ2-2; D unresolved. Trimming shortened V by 2 bases and J by 6 bases, and 7 bases separated the two germline ends. Germline V gives CDR1 MNHEY, CDR2 SMNVEV (reference sequence). CDR3 length: 13 residues.

V usage is TRBV18 and J usage is TRBJ2-7, with D hard to call. The length of the CDR3 is 12 residues. The germline gives CDR1 KGHSH, CDR2 LQKENI. V lost 3 bases and J 5 bases, leaving 8 bases between the germline ends. The CDR3 loop is CASSPAVHEQYF. For the CDR3, the DNA is TGTGCCAGCTCACCGGCAGTCCACGAGCAGTACTTC.

This clone was counted once. The V call is TRBV10-1, the J call TRBJ2-3, with 10 bases that match TRBD2. Germline CDR1 and CDR2: WNHNN and SYGVQD (reference sequence). The CDR3 sequence is 17 residues long. V was clipped by 6 bases and J by 2 bases; unmatched bases: 11. The CDR3 nucleotides read TGCGCCAGCAGAGAGGAGGGACTAGCGATTTCCACAGATACGCAGTATTTT. It codes for CASREEGLAISTDTQYF.

The chain recombines TRBV11-1 with TRBJ1-1, with D unresolved. This CDR3 is built from 13 residues. Germline assignment: CDR1 SGHAT and CDR2 FQDESV (reference sequence). Trimming removed 0 bases from V and 3 bases from J, with 5 bases in between. This chain's CDR3 is CASSLASHTEAFF. In nucleotides, the CDR3 is TGTGCCAGCAGCTTAGCGTCTCACACTGAAGCTTTCTTT.

The rearrangement links TRBV15 to TRBJ1-2; no firm D call. Germline assignment: CDR1 LNHNV and CDR2 YYDKDF (reference sequence). The CDR3 loop spans 14 amino acids. V gave up 3 bases and J gave up 3 bases, with 11 bases separating them. The DNA of the CDR3 is TGTGCCACCAGCAGTGATCCGGTTTACTATGGCTACACCTTC. This translates into CATSSDPVYYGYTF.